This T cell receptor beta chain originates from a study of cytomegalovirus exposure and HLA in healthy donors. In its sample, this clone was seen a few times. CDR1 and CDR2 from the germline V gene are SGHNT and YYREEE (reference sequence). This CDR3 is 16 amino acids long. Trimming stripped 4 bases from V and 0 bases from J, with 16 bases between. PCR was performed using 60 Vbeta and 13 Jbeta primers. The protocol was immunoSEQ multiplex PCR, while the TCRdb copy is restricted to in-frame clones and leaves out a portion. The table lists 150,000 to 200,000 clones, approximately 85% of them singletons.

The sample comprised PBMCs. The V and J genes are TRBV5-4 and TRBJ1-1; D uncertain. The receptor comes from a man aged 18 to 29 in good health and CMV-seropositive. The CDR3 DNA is TGTGCCAGCAGCCCTACGGTTCTTGAGATGAACACTGAAGCTTTCTTT. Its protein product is CASSPTVLEMNTEAFF.